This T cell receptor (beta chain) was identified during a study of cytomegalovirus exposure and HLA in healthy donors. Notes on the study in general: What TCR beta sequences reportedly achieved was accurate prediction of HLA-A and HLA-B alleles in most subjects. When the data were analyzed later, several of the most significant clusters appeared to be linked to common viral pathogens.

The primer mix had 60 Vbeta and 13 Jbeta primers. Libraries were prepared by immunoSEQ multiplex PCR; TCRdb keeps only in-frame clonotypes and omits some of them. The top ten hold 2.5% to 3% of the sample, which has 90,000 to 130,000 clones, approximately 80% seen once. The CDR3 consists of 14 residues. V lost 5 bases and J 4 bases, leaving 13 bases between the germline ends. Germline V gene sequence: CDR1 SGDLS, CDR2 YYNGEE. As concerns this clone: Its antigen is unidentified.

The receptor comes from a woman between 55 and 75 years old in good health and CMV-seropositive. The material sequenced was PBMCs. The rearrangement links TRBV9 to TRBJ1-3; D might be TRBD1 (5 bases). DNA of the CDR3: TGTGCCAGCAGTAACCTTCGGGGGGGAAACACCATATATTTT. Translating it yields CASSNLRGGNTIYF.